This entry describes one T cell receptor (beta chain). The CDR3 has 14 amino acids. CDR1 is LGHNA, CDR2 YNFKEQ, per germline. Trimming cost V 6 bases and J 1 base; bases outside gene matches: 6. The entry originates in a study of technical replicates of blood from a handful of donors. Data came from immunoSEQ multiplex PCR; TCRdb stores just in-frame clones and leaves some out. The data hold roughly 81,000 clones, with 70% to 90% observed a single time. The sample comprised PBMCs. This chain joins TRBV4-2 and TRBJ2-7; TRBD2 matches 7 bases. This TCR was recovered from a human donor in good health. Some clones in this sample may be carry-over from other donors' samples. CDR3 loop: CASSQLALSYEQYF. The DNA of the CDR3 is TGTGCCAGCAGTCAACTAGCGCTGTCCTACGAGCAGTACTTC.